This T cell receptor (beta chain) was sequenced for a study of breast tumors, draining lymph nodes, adjacent tissues. TCRdb re-called the multiplex PCR reads through MiXCR, storing one row per CDR3 protein. Of 60,000 to 65,000 distinct CDR3 sequences listed, 57% are singletons. The V gene lost 5 bases and the J gene lost 0 bases, with 17 bases spanning the gap. The V gene's germline CDR1 is SEHNR and CDR2 FQNEAQ (reference sequence). The CDR3 has 18 residues. The TCR sequence derives from a female donor with breast cancer. Some clones in this sample may be carry-over from other donors' samples. The chain uses TRBV7-9 and TRBJ2-6, with D perhaps TRBD1 (6 bases). What was sequenced was breast tumor tissue. The CDR3 sequence: CASSPTTGRISGANVLTF. Written as DNA, the CDR3 is TGTGCCAGCAGCCCGACGACAGGAAGGATCTCTGGGGCCAACGTCCTGACTTTC.